The 27 T cell receptor beta chains listed next were all sequenced from one sample in a study of CD8 T cells in ankylosing spondylitis. Study outcomes and limitations: Ankylosing spondylitis blood seemed to carry a telltale TCR beta motif made of several highly homologous variants.

From the 5' RACE reads, TCRdb called clonotypes with MiXCR, one entry per CDR3 protein. Of 400,000 or so distinct CDR3 sequences detected, roughly 26% appear once; the ten largest clones hold over 0.8%. No cognate antigen is known for these TCRs. Sequencing was carried out using blood, either unsorted or a sorted T cell fraction (not recorded which). These receptor sequences come from a male donor with ankylosing spondylitis.

The chain has TRBV20-1 and TRBJ2-2, with D unresolved. This CDR3 is built from 11 residues. Germline loops: CDR1 DFQATT, CDR2 SNEGSKA (reference sequence). The V gene lost 7 bases and the J gene lost 6 bases, with 9 bases spanning the gap. Here the CDR3 reads CSGHVAGELFF. The CDR3 nucleotides read TGCAGTGGGCATGTGGCCGGGGAGCTGTTTTTT.

The V gene is TRBV29-1, the J gene TRBJ2-1; possibly TRBD1 for D (5 bases). Germline V gene lookup returns CDR1 SQVTM and CDR2 ANQGSEA. The CDR3 totals 15 residues. V gave up 3 bases and J gave up 6 bases, with 18 bases separating them. CDR3 DNA sequence: TGCAGCGTTGAGTTACAGGTTTTGGGTTTCAATGAGCAGTTCTTC. Protein: CSVELQVLGFNEQFF.

The gene calls are TRBV24-1 and TRBJ2-1; perhaps D is TRBD1 or TRBD2 (7 bases each). Trimming stripped 3 bases from V and 13 bases from J, with 15 bases between. There are 13 residues in the CDR3. Germline V CDR1 and CDR2: KGHDR, SFDVKD. CDR3 protein: CATSDLSGDRQFF. In DNA form, the CDR3 reads TGTGCCACCAGTGATCTCAGCGGGGACAGACAGTTCTTC.

The count of this clonotype is one. The gene calls are TRBV9 and TRBJ2-2, with 8 bases aligning to TRBD2. Per the germline V gene, CDR1 is SGDLS and CDR2 is YYNGEE. The CDR3 runs to 16 residues. V was clipped by 4 bases and J by 3 bases; unmatched bases: 8. CDR3 sequence: CASSPRTSTDTGELFF. As DNA, the CDR3 is TGTGCCAGCAGCCCCCGGACTAGCACAGACACCGGGGAGCTGTTTTTT.

V usage is TRBV18 and J usage is TRBJ1-1; D may be TRBD1 (5 bases). The V and J ends lost 7 bases and 0 bases respectively, with 15 bases between them. There are 15 residues in the CDR3. From germline, CDR1 is KGHSH and CDR2 LQKENI. For the CDR3, the DNA is TGTGCCAGCTGCGCGGAGGGGAGAATGAACACTGAAGCTTTCTTT. Translating gives CASCAEGRMNTEAFF. The whole variable domain, filled in from reference TRBV18 and TRBJ1-1, reads NAGVMQNPRHLVRRRGQEARLRCSPMKGHSHVYWYRQLPEEGLKFMVYLQKENIIDESGMPKERFSAEFPKEGPSILRIQQVVRGDSAAYFCASCAEGRMNTEAFFGQGTRLTVV.

V usage is TRBV2 and J usage is TRBJ2-3, with 10 bases identical to TRBD2. The V gene end was trimmed by 6 bases and the J gene end by 8 bases; junction bases not matched to a gene: 11. CDR1 is SNHLY and CDR2 is FYNNEI in the germline V gene. This CDR3 spans 15 amino acids. CDR3 DNA sequence: TGTGCCAGCAGGGGGTTCGGACTAGCGGCCGGTACGCAGTATTTT. Translation: CASRGFGLAAGTQYF. The full variable domain, rest sourced from reference TRBV2 and TRBJ2-3, is EPEVTQTPSHQVTQMGQEVILRCVPISNHLYFYWYRQILGQKVEFLVSFYNNEISEKSEIFDDQFSVERPDGSNFTLKIRSTKLEDSAMYFCASRGFGLAAGTQYFGPGTRLTVL.

This clonotype was seen a handful of times. This chain uses TRBV24-1 with TRBJ2-2; D uncertain. Trimming cost V 3 bases and J 9 bases, with 10 bases left between them. The CDR3 is 13 amino acids. Germline V gene sequence: CDR1 KGHDR, CDR2 SFDVKD. CDR3 coding DNA: TGTGCCACCAGTGATGTGGGTTTCCGGGAGCTGTTTTTT. Amino acids: CATSDVGFRELFF.

This clonotype was counted only a few times. The chain links TRBV7-2 to TRBJ1-2, with 9 positions matching TRBD1. CDR3 length: 14 amino acids. From germline, CDR1 is SGHTA and CDR2 FQGNSA. Unmatched junction bases numbered 10, after V lost 6 bases and J lost 8 bases. Here the CDR3 DNA reads TGTGCCAGCAGACCCGGGACAGGGAGAACAGGCTACACCTTC. This encodes CASRPGTGRTGYTF.

A few counts support this clonotype. The chain links TRBV4-2 to TRBJ1-6, with 9 bases that match TRBD1. The junction had 10 bases not matched to a gene; V was cut back by 2 bases and J by 8 bases. The CDR3 length is 17 residues. Germline CDR1 and CDR2: LGHNA and YNFKEQ. CDR3 in amino acids: CASSQTLSGTGYSPLHF. The CDR3 region has the DNA TGTGCCAGCAGCCAAACTCTCTCCGGGACAGGGTATTCACCCCTCCACTTT.

This sequence joins TRBV5-1 and TRBJ1-1, with 7 bases matching TRBD1. The CDR3 spans 15 residues. The junction had 7 bases not matched to a gene; V was cut back by 4 bases and J by 1 base. Germline V gene lookup returns CDR1 SGHRS and CDR2 YFSETQ. CDR3 residues: CASSQTGKGNTEAFF. In DNA, the CDR3 is TGCGCCAGCAGCCAGACAGGGAAGGGGAACACTGAAGCTTTCTTT. The variable domain in full, completed from reference TRBV5-1 and TRBJ1-1, reads KAGVTQTPRYLIKTRGQQVTLSCSPISGHRSVSWYQQTPGQGLQFLFEYFSETQRNKGNFPGRFSGRQFSNSRSEMNVSTLELGDSALYLCASSQTGKGNTEAFFGQGTRLTVV.

This chain joins TRBV20-1 and TRBJ2-1, with D possibly matching TRBD2 (5 bases). V shed 3 bases and J shed 6 bases, with 9 bases lying between them. Germline CDR1 DFQATT, CDR2 SNEGSKA (reference sequence). The CDR3 covers 12 residues. CDR3 protein: CSASLTINEQFF. For the CDR3, the DNA is TGCAGTGCTAGTCTGACTATCAATGAGCAGTTCTTC.

The chain joins TRBV20-1 to TRBJ1-3, with D hard to call. The germline gives CDR1 DFQATT, CDR2 SNEGSKA (reference sequence). V gave up 3 bases and J gave up 4 bases, with 10 bases separating them. CDR3 size: 13 residues. CDR3 bases: TGCAGTGCTAGGAGAGGGAGCGGAAACACCATATATTTT. It yields the protein CSARRGSGNTIYF.

J is TRBJ2-5 and V is TRBV9; unclear D gene. Per the germline V gene, CDR1 is SGDLS and CDR2 is YYNGEE. The CDR3 has 14 amino acids. Deletions cut 4 bases from V and 0 bases from J, with 10 bases between. CDR3 nucleotides: TGTGCCAGCAGCTCCCGGGCACACCAAGAGACCCAGTACTTC. It specifies CASSSRAHQETQYF.

The chain has TRBV20-1 and TRBJ2-5; 8 positions agree with TRBD1. The junction had 7 bases not matched to a gene; V was cut back by 0 bases and J by 1 base. Germline loops: CDR1 DFQATT, CDR2 SNEGSKA (reference sequence). The CDR3 spans 16 residues. For the CDR3, the DNA is TGCAGTGCTAGAGATCTCTCGGACAGGGTCCAAGAGACCCAGTACTTC. Its protein is CSARDLSDRVQETQYF.

This clonotype was recorded a few times. The chain uses TRBV7-2 and TRBJ2-3; D gene uncertain. Germline loops: CDR1 SGHTA, CDR2 FQGNSA. There are 12 residues in the CDR3. V lost 0 bases and J 6 bases, leaving 4 bases between the germline ends. DNA for the CDR3: TGTGCCAGCAGCTTAGCATGGGATACGCAGTATTTT. Translating it yields CASSLAWDTQYF.

This chain uses TRBV24-1 with TRBJ1-5; 10 bases align to TRBD1. CDR1 and CDR2 (germline): KGHDR, SFDVKD. CDR3 length equals 15 residues. V was pared by 4 bases and J by 7 bases, with 6 bases of the junction left unmatched. CDR3: CATSDAGTGEQPQHF. In DNA form, the CDR3 reads TGTGCCACCAGTGACGCCGGGACAGGGGAGCAGCCCCAGCATTTT.

CDR3 in DNA: TGCGCCAGCAGCCTGGGATGGGGACAGGCCAGCTACGAGCAGTACTTC. Protein product: CASSLGWGQASYEQYF. The chain links TRBV5-1 to TRBJ2-7, with 8 bases fitting TRBD1. Germline loops: CDR1 SGHRS, CDR2 YFSETQ. CDR3 size: 16 residues. V trimming: 4 bases; J trimming: 3 bases; junction bases outside the gene matches: 12.

The table lists this clonotype with many counts. This sequence joins TRBV5-1 and TRBJ2-1; 9 bases map to TRBD2. Unmatched junction bases numbered 4, after V lost 0 bases and J lost 0 bases. CDR1 is SGHRS and CDR2 is YFSETQ in the germline V gene. The CDR3 consists of 17 residues. The CDR3 reads CASSLGLAGSSYNEQFF. The DNA of the CDR3 is TGCGCCAGCAGCTTGGGCCTAGCGGGAAGCTCCTACAATGAGCAGTTCTTC.

The rearrangement joins TRBV4-2 to TRBJ1-1, with TRBD1 as a possible D gene (5 bases). The CDR3 contains 16 residues. V was trimmed by 3 bases and J by 4 bases, leaving 18 bases between them. CDR1 LGHNA and CDR2 YNFKEQ come from the germline V gene. CDR3 protein: CASSQDDRGGSTEAFF. The CDR3 region has the DNA TGTGCCAGCAGCCAGGACGATCGGGGCGGGAGCACTGAAGCTTTCTTT.

The table lists this clonotype with a few counts. The chain combines TRBV29-1 with TRBJ1-1; 7 bases are shared with TRBD1. The length of the CDR3 is 16 residues. V lost 4 bases and J lost 1; bases outside the gene matches: 12. The V gene's germline CDR1 is SQVTM and CDR2 ANQGSEA. The CDR3 nucleotides read TGCAGCGTTGGGGGTCGACAGGGAGGGGAGAACACTGAAGCTTTCTTT. Translating gives CSVGGRQGGENTEAFF. The variable domain in full, with the rest retrieved from reference TRBV29-1 and TRBJ1-1, is SAVISQKPSRDICQRGTSLTIQCQVDSQVTMMFWYRQQPGQSLTLIATANQGSEATYESGFVIDKFPISRPNLTFSTLTVSNMSPEDSSIYLCSVGGRQGGENTEAFFGQGTRLTVV.

This clonotype was observed at least ten times. V usage is TRBV11-1 and J usage is TRBJ2-1, with D perhaps matching TRBD1 or TRBD2 (5 bases each). The germline V and J ends were trimmed by 3 bases and 0 bases, with 9 bases remaining between them. Germline assignment: CDR1 SGHAT and CDR2 FQDESV (reference sequence). The CDR3 spans 15 residues. The CDR3 DNA reads TGTGCCAGCAGCTTGGGACGCAACTCCTACAATGAGCAGTTCTTC. It is translated as CASSLGRNSYNEQFF.

The CDR3 DNA is TGCGCCAGCAGCTTGGTGAGGACCAAGGGGAAAGTTTATGGCTACACCTTC. This gives the protein CASSLVRTKGKVYGYTF. The chain combines TRBV5-1 with TRBJ1-2, with D tentatively TRBD1 (5 bases). Germline V lookup: CDR1 SGHRS, CDR2 YFSETQ. The length of the CDR3 is 17 residues. The V and J ends lost 0 bases and 5 bases respectively, with 20 bases between them.

In its sample, this clonotype was seen a few times. The junction shows a germline mismatch at one end, possibly a read error. V is TRBV20-1 and J is TRBJ1-3, with a tentative D call TRBD1 (5 bases). This CDR3 comprises 14 residues. Germline V gene lookup returns CDR1 DFQATT and CDR2 SNEGSKA (reference sequence). The CDR3 DNA reads TGCAGTGCTAGAGCCCCCGGGGGGAGCAGCGTGCAAAATTTT. This encodes CSARAPGGSSVQNF.

The gene calls are TRBV30 and TRBJ1-2, with a possible D match to TRBD1 (5 bases). The CDR3 runs 11 residues. The V end lost 4 bases, the J end lost 5 bases, and 8 bases lay between the germline ends. Looked up from germline, CDR1 is GTSNPN and CDR2 is SVGIG (reference sequence). The CDR3 bases are TGTGCCTGGACCAGGGTGTATGGCTACACCTTC. It yields the protein CAWTRVYGYTF.

This clonotype was observed many times. J is TRBJ1-1 and V is TRBV5-1; D ambiguous. The germline V gene encodes CDR1 SGHRS and CDR2 YFSETQ. Trimming removed 4 bases from V and 3 bases from J, with 13 bases in between. The CDR3 is 14 residues long. In nucleotides, the CDR3 is TGCGCCAGCAGCACGGAAGAGGGTGACACTGAAGCTTTCTTT. This gives the protein CASSTEEGDTEAFF.

This rearrangement joins TRBV24-1 to TRBJ1-1, with D unclear. Deletions cut 2 bases from V and 2 bases from J, with 5 bases between. Germline V gene data show CDR1 as KGHDR and CDR2 as SFDVKD. The CDR3 totals 13 residues. CDR3 coding DNA: TGTGCCACCAGTGATTCACATAACACTGAAGCTTTCTTT. Translating it yields CATSDSHNTEAFF.

The V call is TRBV4-1, the J call TRBJ2-3, with unresolved D. V gave up 1 base and J gave up 8 bases, with 19 bases separating them. Germline V gene data show CDR1 as MGHRA and CDR2 as YSYEKL. The CDR3 is 16 residues long. The CDR3 nucleotides are TGCGCCAGCAGCCAAGCCCCCCAACTTGTCCTGGGTACGCAGTATTTT. Translating it yields CASSQAPQLVLGTQYF.